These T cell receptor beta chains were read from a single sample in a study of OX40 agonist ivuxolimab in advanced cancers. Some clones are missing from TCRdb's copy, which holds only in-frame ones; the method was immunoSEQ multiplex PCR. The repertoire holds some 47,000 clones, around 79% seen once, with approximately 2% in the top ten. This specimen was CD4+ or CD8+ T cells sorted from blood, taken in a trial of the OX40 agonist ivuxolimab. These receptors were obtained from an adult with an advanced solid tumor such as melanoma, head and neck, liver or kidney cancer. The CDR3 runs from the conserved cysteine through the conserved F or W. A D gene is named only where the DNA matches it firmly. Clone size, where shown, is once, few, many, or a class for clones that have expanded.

CDR3aa: CASSLQGMNTEAFF; CDR3nt: TGTGCCAGTAGTCTACAGGGGATGAACACTGAAGCTTTCTTT; d_gene: TRBD1; v_gene: TRBV19; len: 14; j_gene: TRBJ1-1; abundance: few
CDR3aa: CASSLSGQGPNEQFF; CDR3nt: TGTGCCAGCTCACTTTCGGGACAGGGGCCCAATGAGCAGTTCTTC; d_gene: TRBD1; v_gene: TRBV18; len: 15; j_gene: TRBJ2-1; abundance: .
CDR3aa: CASKGGAPDEQFF; CDR3nt: TGTGCCAGCAAAGGGGGCGCCCCGGATGAGCAGTTCTTC; d_gene: TRBD1; v_gene: TRBV28; len: 13; j_gene: TRBJ2-1; abundance: .
CDR3aa: CSVGSGGTEAFF; CDR3nt: TGCAGCGTTGGGTCGGGAGGGACTGAAGCTTTCTTT; d_gene: .; v_gene: TRBV29-1; len: 12; j_gene: TRBJ1-1; abundance: few
CDR3aa: CASSNPTRRNEQFF; CDR3nt: TGTGCCAGCAGTAACCCAACTAGGCGCAATGAGCAGTTCTTC; d_gene: .; v_gene: TRBV6-5; len: 14; j_gene: TRBJ2-1; abundance: .
CDR3aa: CSVDTGREETQYF; CDR3nt: TGCAGCGTTGATACAGGGCGTGAGGAGACCCAGTACTTC; d_gene: .; v_gene: TRBV29-1; len: 13; j_gene: TRBJ2-5; abundance: .
CDR3aa: CASSPLPAGVPNEQYF; CDR3nt: TGTGCCAGCAGCCCCCTTCCGGCGGGAGTTCCCAACGAGCAGTACTTC; d_gene: TRBD2; v_gene: TRBV11-1; len: 16; j_gene: TRBJ2-7; abundance: .
CDR3aa: CASSLEAGTGDSPLHF; CDR3nt: TGTGCCAGCAGCTTAGAGGCCGGGACAGGGGATTCACCCCTCCACTTT; d_gene: TRBD1; v_gene: TRBV7-8; len: 16; j_gene: TRBJ1-6; abundance: .
CDR3aa: CASSPGDTQYF; CDR3nt: TGCGCCAGCAGCCCGGGAGATACGCAGTATTTT; d_gene: .; v_gene: TRBV5-1; len: 11; j_gene: TRBJ2-3; abundance: .
CDR3aa: CASILTGDTEAFF; CDR3nt: TGTGCCAGCATCCTAACGGGGGACACTGAAGCTTTCTTT; d_gene: .; v_gene: TRBV5-5; len: 13; j_gene: TRBJ1-1; abundance: .